Below, 22 T cell receptor beta chains from the same sample are listed, as sequenced in a study of T cells in Graves' hyperthyroidism and ophthalmopathy. It was RNA transcripts that yielded the amplified TCR beta CDR3 regions. First-round RT-PCR of the TCR CDR3 relied on the HTBI primer set. Using its own MiXCR run on the multiplex PCR reads, TCRdb lists one record per CDR3 protein. Of a few hundred thousand distinct CDR3 sequences listed, about 15% are singletons. Sequenced input: blood. The receptors stem from a woman between 18 and 29 years old with Graves' hyperthyroidism.

This clonotype came up many times. This chain joins TRBV5-6 and TRBJ2-3, with a weak D call TRBD2 (6 bases). V was clipped by 2 bases and J by 1 base, with 8 bases between them. Per the germline V gene, CDR1 is SGHDT and CDR2 is YYEEEE. This CDR3 has 14 amino acids. The CDR3 loop is CASSLIAGTDTQYF. The CDR3 DNA reads TGTGCCAGCAGCTTAATAGCGGGCACAGATACGCAGTATTTT.

This clonotype was found many times. This chain connects TRBV11-3 to TRBJ2-1, with D perhaps matching TRBD2 (6 bases). The CDR3 consists of 16 residues. V was pared by 5 bases and J by 0 bases, with 14 bases between. Germline lookup yields CDR1 SGHNT and CDR2 YENEEA. Written as DNA, the CDR3 is TGTGCCAGCAGCCGTCTGGGGGAGGTCTCCTACAATGAGCAGTTCTTC. This encodes CASSRLGEVSYNEQFF.

To note about this clonotype: A clone one base away is much larger, so this may be a read error. The gene calls are TRBV4-1 and TRBJ2-3; 8 bases are a match to TRBD2. The germline gives CDR1 MGHRA, CDR2 YSYEKL. CDR3 length: 16 residues. The CDR3 loop reads CASCQVPGGRIDTQYF. The CDR3 DNA is TGCGCCAGCTGCCAAGTACCGGGAGGGAGGATAGATACGCAGTATTTT.

To note about this clonotype: A much larger clone is a single base away; this may be a read error. The genes are TRBV6-1 and TRBJ2-5; 12 nucleotides match TRBD2. V lost 3 bases, J lost 3 bases, and 11 bases stayed unmatched. The CDR3 length is 18 residues. Germline V gene data show CDR1 as MNHNS and CDR2 as SASEGT. This CDR3 reads CASSDRLAGARGEETQYF. The CDR3 bases are TGTGCCAGCAGTGATAGACTAGCGGGAGCGAGGGGGGAAGAGACCCAGTACTTC.

This clonotype was counted ten times or more. The chain recombines TRBV30 with TRBJ2-2; no clear D. V dropped 3 bases and J dropped 2 bases, with 10 bases sitting between them. The CDR3 extends over 14 amino acids. Germline values: CDR1 GTSNPN, CDR2 SVGIG (reference sequence). The CDR3 coding sequence is TGTGCCTGGAGACTGGGCACCAACACCGGGGAGCTGTTTTTT. Translating it yields CAWRLGTNTGELFF.

This clonotype came up many times. The rearrangement links TRBV3-1 to TRBJ2-7, with 9 bases that match TRBD2. Trimming at V came to 0 bases and at J to 2 bases, leaving 2 bases not matched to a gene. The CDR3 sequence is 15 residues long. Per the germline V gene, CDR1 is LGHDT and CDR2 is YNNKEL (reference sequence). The CDR3 DNA reads as TGTGCCAGCAGCCAAGAGGTAGCGGGAGCCTACGAGCAGTACTTC. This gives the protein CASSQEVAGAYEQYF.

This clonotype came up many times. The chain uses TRBV29-1 and TRBJ1-1; D remains ambiguous. Germline CDR1 and CDR2: SQVTM and ANQGSEA. This CDR3 is built from 13 residues. V was clipped by 4 bases and J by 0 bases, with 9 bases between them. CDR3 loop: CSVVRPMNTEAFF. CDR3 nucleotides: TGCAGCGTTGTAAGGCCCATGAACACTGAAGCTTTCTTT.

This clonotype came up many times. The chain combines TRBV11-2 with TRBJ2-2, with a tentative D call TRBD2 (5 bases). This CDR3 region has 13 residues. Germline V CDR1 and CDR2: SGHAT, FQNNGV. V lost 5 bases and J 6 bases, leaving 10 bases between the germline ends. CDR3 residues: CASSPPGSGELFF. The DNA of the CDR3 is TGTGCCAGCAGCCCCCCGGGGTCCGGGGAGCTGTTTTTT. The entire variable domain, with the rest obtained from reference TRBV11-2 and TRBJ2-2, is as follows: EAGVAQSPRYKIIEKRQSVAFWCNPISGHATLYWYQQILGQGPKLLIQFQNNGVVDDSQLPKDRFSAERLKGVDSTLKIQPAKLEDSAVYLCASSPPGSGELFFGEGSRLTVL.

V is TRBV5-1 and J is TRBJ1-5; TRBD1 agrees at 10 bases. Per the germline V gene, CDR1 is SGHRS and CDR2 is YFSETQ. This CDR3 contains 15 residues. Trimming cost V 3 bases and J 5 bases; bases outside gene matches: 5. CDR3 coding DNA: TGCGCCAGCAGCTCCGGGACAGGGGATGATCAGCCCCAGCATTTT. The encoded protein is CASSSGTGDDQPQHF. The whole variable domain, remainder taken from reference TRBV5-1 and TRBJ1-5, is KAGVTQTPRYLIKTRGQQVTLSCSPISGHRSVSWYQQTPGQGLQFLFEYFSETQRNKGNFPGRFSGRQFSNSRSEMNVSTLELGDSALYLCASSSGTGDDQPQHFGDGTRLSIL.

This clonotype was picked up a small number of times. The chain employs TRBV5-1 and TRBJ1-5, with D maybe TRBD1 (5 bases). The CDR3 contains 17 residues. V lost 0 bases to trimming and J lost 6 bases, with 19 bases between them. The germline gives CDR1 SGHRS, CDR2 YFSETQ. CDR3 DNA sequence: TGCGCCAGCAGCTTGGTCGTCTCGGACACCCCTCCTCAGCCCCAGCATTTT. It codes for CASSLVVSDTPPQPQHF. The complete variable domain, with remaining parts taken from reference TRBV5-1 and TRBJ1-5, reads KAGVTQTPRYLIKTRGQQVTLSCSPISGHRSVSWYQQTPGQGLQFLFEYFSETQRNKGNFPGRFSGRQFSNSRSEMNVSTLELGDSALYLCASSLVVSDTPPQPQHFGDGTRLSIL.

V is TRBV27 and J is TRBJ2-1; D gene unclear. Germline V CDR1 and CDR2: MNHEY, SMNVEV (reference sequence). The V end was cut by 5 bases, the J end by 6 bases, with 17 bases between. The CDR3 totals 15 residues. This chain's CDR3 is CASSPSAPRINEQFF. The CDR3 DNA follows: TGTGCCAGCAGTCCGTCAGCGCCGCGCATCAATGAGCAGTTCTTC.

This clonotype was seen many times. The gene calls are TRBV19 and TRBJ1-1, with D possibly matching TRBD1 (6 bases). The germline V gene has CDR1 LNHDA and CDR2 SQIVND (reference sequence). CDR3 size: 19 residues. V lost 4 bases, J lost 0 bases, and 24 bases lay in between. Here the CDR3 DNA reads TGTGCCAGTAGTAAGCCCCTTTCTTGGGACACACTGTTGAACACTGAAGCTTTCTTT. This sequence encodes CASSKPLSWDTLLNTEAFF.

The V gene is TRBV6-1, the J gene TRBJ2-7; D possibly corresponds to TRBD1 (5 bases). Germline-derived CDR1 and CDR2 are MNHNS and SASEGT. The ends were cut back, 5 bases at V and 7 bases at J, with 12 bases in the middle. This CDR3 comprises 12 residues. The CDR3 protein is CASSYGAGEQYV. The CDR3 bases are TGTGCCAGCAGTTATGGGGCCGGGGAGCAGTACGTC.

In its sample, this clonotype was seen many times. The chain recombines TRBV7-3 with TRBJ2-1, with TRBD2 as a possible D gene (5 bases). Trimming removed 4 bases at V and 5 bases at J, with 15 bases between. This CDR3 has 15 residues. Per germline, CDR1 SGHTA and CDR2 FQGTGA. CDR3 sequence (DNA): TGTGCCAGCAGCTCAACTCCGACGGGAAACAATGAGCAGTTCTTC. This gives the protein CASSSTPTGNNEQFF. Variable domain in full (rest from reference TRBV7-3 and TRBJ2-1): GAGVSQTPSNKVTEKGKYVELRCDPISGHTALYWYRQSLGQGPEFLIYFQGTGAADDSGLPNDRFFAVRPEGSVSTLKIQRTERGDSAVYLCASSSTPTGNNEQFFGPGTRLTVL.

This clonotype was counted between two and nine times. The chain links TRBV5-1 to TRBJ2-1, with 8 nucleotides matching TRBD2. In germline, CDR1 is SGHRS, CDR2 YFSETQ. The ends lost 2 bases at V and 3 bases at J; junction bases unmatched: 7. CDR3 length: 16 amino acids. The CDR3 loop reads CASSFAGGGYYNEQFF. DNA for the CDR3: TGCGCCAGCAGCTTTGCGGGAGGAGGATACTACAATGAGCAGTTCTTC.

This clonotype has at least ten counts. J is TRBJ1-1 and V is TRBV10-3; the match to TRBD1 covers 12 bases. Losses at the gene ends were 2 bases for V and 5 bases for J; bases not matched to a gene: 9. Germline V gene sequence: CDR1 ENHRY, CDR2 SYGVKD. This CDR3 has 17 residues. The CDR3 is CAISETPGTGGLTEAFF. The CDR3 bases are TGTGCCATCAGTGAGACCCCCGGGACAGGGGGCCTGACTGAAGCTTTCTTT.

The sample holds many counts of this clonotype. This rearrangement joins TRBV6-1 to TRBJ2-3, with 10 bases fitting TRBD2. The CDR3 spans 15 residues. Germline assignment: CDR1 MNHNS and CDR2 SASEGT. J gave up 5 bases and V 2 bases, and 4 bases lay outside the gene matches. CDR3 protein: CASSELAGAGDTQYF. The CDR3 DNA is TGTGCCAGCAGTGAACTAGCGGGAGCGGGAGATACGCAGTATTTT.

This clonotype was recorded many times. The chain employs TRBV19 and TRBJ1-1, with D maybe TRBD1 (6 bases). With 1 base removed from V and 3 bases from J, the gap between germline ends came to 9 bases. Germline V CDR1 and CDR2: LNHDA, SQIVND (reference sequence). The CDR3 is 14 residues long. The CDR3 coding sequence is TGTGCCAGTAGTATAGTAGGGGGAGACACTGAAGCTTTCTTT. Translation: CASSIVGGDTEAFF.

Only a few counts were recorded for this clonotype. The gene calls are TRBV6-1 and TRBJ2-3; D not resolved. There are 16 residues in the CDR3. Between the trimmed V and J ends, which lost 6 bases and 0 bases, there was a span of 16 bases. Looked up from germline, CDR1 is MNHNS and CDR2 is SASEGT. CDR3 in amino acids: CASRSSGSTSTDTQYF. CDR3 DNA: TGTGCCAGCAGGTCCTCCGGTTCGACTAGCACAGATACGCAGTATTTT.

This clonotype has at least ten counts. The chain has TRBV6-1 and TRBJ2-1; D gene ambiguous. Per germline, CDR1 MNHNS and CDR2 SASEGT. Trimming took off 5 bases at V and 5 bases at J, with 13 bases between the two ends. This CDR3 comprises 14 residues. The CDR3 loop reads CASSSGRQNNEQFF. The CDR3 nucleotides read TGTGCCAGCAGTTCGGGCAGGCAGAACAATGAGCAGTTCTTC.

This clonotype was recorded a few times. This rearrangement joins TRBV9 to TRBJ2-3; 9 bases are a match to TRBD2. Trimming took 2 bases from V and 2 from J; bases not matched to a gene: 6. Germline assignment: CDR1 SGDLS and CDR2 YYNGEE. This CDR3 is built from 16 residues. CDR3 coding DNA: TGTGCCAGCAGCGTCTCTAGCGGGGAGTTCACAGATACGCAGTATTTT. It is translated as CASSVSSGEFTDTQYF.

This clonotype occurred many times. V is TRBV28 and J is TRBJ2-5; D is undetermined. This CDR3 has 14 amino acids. CDR1 is MDHEN, CDR2 SYDVKM, per germline. V lost 3 bases, J lost 4 bases, and 12 bases lay in between. This CDR3 is CASSFRPAGETQYF. The CDR3 coding sequence is TGTGCCAGCAGTTTTAGGCCGGCAGGAGAGACCCAGTACTTC.